These 9 T cell receptor beta chains came from one sample sequenced in a study of CD8+ T cells in alopecia areata. As for treatment: oral pan-JAK inhibitor, 5-10 mg twice daily. Following extraction, RNA underwent reverse transcription to cDNA, which served as the sequencing template. Sequencing used immunoSEQ multiplex PCR; TCRdb keeps in-frame clones, though not all of them. This table holds roughly 100,000 clones, 55% to 70% found once. Sequenced material: CD8+ T cells sorted from blood, taken at week 56, from a patient treated with tofacitinib. The source of these receptors is a human donor with alopecia areata.

The chain employs TRBV28 and TRBJ2-6; D gene unclear. CDR3 length: 13 residues. CDR1 and CDR2 from the germline V gene are MDHEN and SYDVKM. Trimming left V 10 bases short and J 3 bases short, with 10 bases between. The CDR3 DNA is TGTGCCACCCACTTACTTGGGGCCAACGTCCTGACTTTC. Translation: CATHLLGANVLTF.

This chain connects TRBV7-9 to TRBJ1-1; weak D call: TRBD1 (6 bases). Germline lookup yields CDR1 SEHNR and CDR2 FQNEAQ (reference sequence). V dropped 3 bases and J dropped 0 bases, with 20 bases sitting between them. The CDR3 spans 18 residues. CDR3 DNA sequence: TGTGCCAGCAGCTTCGGTACGTGGACAGACCTCATGAACACTGAAGCTTTCTTT. Residues: CASSFGTWTDLMNTEAFF.

This chain uses TRBV7-8 with TRBJ2-2; unclear D gene. The CDR3 contains 15 residues. The germline gives CDR1 SGHVS, CDR2 FQNEAQ. Trimming pared 1 base from V and 3 bases from J, leaving 9 bases between. This CDR3 reads CASSLERLDTGELFF. In DNA, the CDR3 is TGTGCCAGCAGCTTAGAGCGCCTCGACACCGGGGAGCTGTTTTTT.

This clone was observed a few times. J is TRBJ1-2 and V is TRBV29-1; the D is unclear. The germline V gene has CDR1 SQVTM and CDR2 ANQGSEA. V was trimmed by 1 base and J by 2 bases, leaving 11 bases between them. The CDR3 covers 14 residues. DNA for the CDR3: TGCAGCGTTGAAGTGTCCCCCGAAAACTATGGCTACACCTTC. This translates into CSVEVSPENYGYTF.

The chain links TRBV6-5 to TRBJ1-1; tentatively, D is TRBD1 (5 bases). The CDR3 spans 13 residues. Trimming took off 7 bases at V and 3 bases at J, with 12 bases between the two ends. Germline V gene sequence: CDR1 MNHEY, CDR2 SVGAGI. Written as DNA, the CDR3 is TGTGCCAGCACCGAGTGGGGGGACACTGAAGCTTTCTTT. This gives the protein CASTEWGDTEAFF.

The chain couples TRBV4-1 to TRBJ2-7; the match to TRBD2 covers 8 bases. The germline V gene has CDR1 MGHRA and CDR2 YSYEKL. Trimming took 3 bases from V and 0 from J; bases not matched to a gene: 1. This CDR3 is 14 amino acids long. Written as DNA, the CDR3 is TGCGCCAGCAGCCATGGGACTAGCTCCTACGAGCAGTACTTC. Its translation: CASSHGTSSYEQYF.

CDR3 protein: CASSVGQAQETQYF. In nucleotides, the CDR3 is TGTGCCAGCAGCGTGGGACAGGCCCAAGAGACCCAGTACTTC. The genes are TRBV5-5 and TRBJ2-5; 8 bases map to TRBD1. The CDR3 totals 14 residues. The ends lost 4 bases at V and 1 base at J; junction bases unmatched: 3. CDR1 is SGHKS and CDR2 is YYEKEE in the germline V gene (reference sequence).

This chain uses TRBV6-5 with TRBJ1-5; D is uncertain. Germline CDR1 and CDR2: MNHEY and SVGAGI. With 5 bases removed from V and 4 bases from J, the gap between germline ends came to 15 bases. This CDR3 has 15 residues. The CDR3 DNA sequence: TGTGCCAGCAGTACCCGGAGTGAGGGTAATCAGCCCCAGCATTTT. Its translation is CASSTRSEGNQPQHF.

The rearrangement joins TRBV25-1 to TRBJ2-5; D gene ambiguous. The CDR3 loop spans 14 amino acids. Trimming took 3 bases from V and 5 from J, leaving 13 bases between them. The germline V gene encodes CDR1 MGHDK and CDR2 SYGVNS. CDR3 coding DNA: TGTGCCAGCAGTGATAAGAACCCCAGGGAGACCCAGTACTTC. Translated, it gives CASSDKNPRETQYF.